These T cell receptor beta chains were read from a single sample in a study of T-cell memory formation after mild COVID-19. MiXCR, run by TCRdb on the 5' RACE reads, gives a single entry per CDR3 protein. Counted here are 30,000 to 35,000 distinct CDR3 sequences, 20% to 25% occurring once; the ten biggest clones make up about 1.5%. The sequenced sample was PBMCs or a T cell subset sorted from them (not recorded which). Source of these receptors: an adult who had mild COVID-19 (a few samples of this study predate the infection). Cell type and time point are not known. Both conserved end residues are part of each CDR3. D genes are given only for firm matches. Rows may omit the clone size; those that give it use once, few, many or a size class.

V gene	D gene	clone size	J gene	CDR3 protein	CDR3 DNA
TRBV28	TRBD1	many	TRBJ1-5	CASSPLRGYQPQHF	TGTGCCAGCAGTCCTCTCAGGGGGTACCAGCCCCAGCATTTT
TRBV4-2	NA	medium-sized	TRBJ2-1	CASSNRDQRDNEQFF	TGTGCCAGCAGCAACCGGGACCAGAGGGACAATGAGCAGTTCTTC
TRBV4-1	NA	few	TRBJ1-4	CASSQPPARGRGEKLFF	TGCGCCAGCAGCCAACCGCCAGCCAGGGGTCGAGGTGAAAAACTGTTTTTT
TRBV12-3/TRBV12-4	NA	many	TRBJ2-5	CASSPPQQETQYF	TGTGCCAGCAGTCCACCACAACAAGAGACCCAGTACTTC
TRBV7-2	NA	medium-sized	TRBJ2-5	CASSLGQTQYF	TGTGCCAGCAGCTTAGGGCAGACCCAGTACTTC
TRBV7-9	TRBD2	NA	TRBJ2-7	CASSSRTSLIEQYF	TGTGCCAGCAGCTCGAGGACTAGCTTGATCGAGCAGTACTTC
TRBV6-6	NA	many	TRBJ2-7	CASSRTEGGKQYF	TGTGCCAGCAGTAGGACGGAGGGGGGGAAGCAGTACTTC
TRBV2	NA	many	TRBJ2-2	CASSEAGTGELFF	TGTGCCAGCAGTGAAGCGGGCACCGGGGAGCTGTTTTTT
TRBV5-1	TRBD1	NA	TRBJ1-1	CASSLAEGARNTEAFF	TGCGCCAGCAGCTTGGCCGAGGGGGCGCGGAACACTGAAGCTTTCTTT
TRBV5-1	NA	many	TRBJ2-1	CASSSGAVRVSSYNEQFF	TGCGCCAGCAGCTCCGGCGCAGTTCGGGTTTCTTCCTACAATGAGCAGTTCTTC
TRBV7-9	TRBD1	once	TRBJ2-7	CASSKRDSYEQYF	TGTGCCAGCAGCAAGAGGGACAGCTACGAGCAGTACTTC
TRBV2	NA	NA	TRBJ2-7	CASSHSGTGTYEQYF	TGTGCCAGCAGTCATTCCGGGACGGGGACCTACGAGCAGTACTTC
TRBV12-3/TRBV12-4	NA	many	TRBJ2-7	CASSLGGLPSYEQYF	TGTGCCAGCAGTTTAGGGGGGCTCCCTTCTTACGAGCAGTACTTC
TRBV4-1	NA	many	TRBJ1-6	CASSQDVGGNSPLHF	TGCGCCAGCAGCCAAGATGTTGGGGGCAATTCACCCCTCCACTTT
TRBV5-1	NA	many	TRBJ2-3	CASSLADLTQYF	TGCGCCAGCAGCTTGGCGGACCTCACGCAGTATTTT
TRBV30	TRBD2	many	TRBJ2-3	CAWSTSGGPSPQYF	TGTGCCTGGAGTACGAGCGGGGGGCCCTCTCCGCAGTATTTT
TRBV11-3	NA	many	TRBJ2-7	CASSSSMWGEQYF	TGTGCCAGCAGCTCGTCCATGTGGGGCGAGCAGTACTTC
TRBV19	NA	many	TRBJ2-1	CASSTLRGNEQFF	TGTGCCAGTAGTACCCTGCGGGGCAATGAGCAGTTCTTC
TRBV5-1	NA	many	TRBJ1-4	CASSLAPGSLNEKLFF	TGCGCCAGCAGCTTAGCCCCGGGATCCTTGAATGAAAAACTGTTTTTT
TRBV10-3	NA	NA	TRBJ1-1	CAISDHRRGGTEAFF	TGTGCCATCAGTGACCATAGGAGGGGAGGGACTGAAGCTTTCTTT
TRBV7-8	NA	many	TRBJ2-5	CASSLSGGETQYF	TGTGCCAGCAGCCTTTCGGGGGGCGAGACCCAGTACTTC
TRBV4-1	TRBD1	few	TRBJ1-2	CASSGAPGGDFYGYTF	TGCGCCAGCAGCGGGGCCCCAGGGGGGGACTTCTATGGCTACACCTTC
TRBV18	NA	many	TRBJ1-2	CASSPGTGLYGYTF	TGTGCCAGCTCACCGGGAACAGGTCTCTATGGCTACACCTTC
TRBV7-9	TRBD1	many	TRBJ2-3	CASSRGYRGATDTQYF	TGTGCCAGCAGCCGGGGCTACAGGGGGGCAACAGATACGCAGTATTTT
TRBV5-1	NA	NA	TRBJ2-1	CASRSRGAYNEQFF	TGCGCCAGCAGAAGCAGGGGAGCCTACAATGAGCAGTTCTTC
TRBV10-3	TRBD1	many	TRBJ1-1	CAISETGVTEAFF	TGTGCCATCAGTGAGACAGGGGTCACTGAAGCTTTCTTT
TRBV3-1	TRBD1	few	TRBJ1-1	CASSPQGAKNTEAFF	TGTGCCAGCAGTCCTCAGGGGGCAAAGAACACTGAAGCTTTCTTT
TRBV30	TRBD1	many	TRBJ2-3	CAWYDREPSTDTQYF	TGTGCCTGGTATGACAGGGAACCTAGCACAGATACGCAGTATTTT
TRBV7-7	TRBD1	many	TRBJ1-2	CASSLGRTGARGWGYTF	TGTGCTAGCAGCTTAGGGAGGACAGGGGCCCGAGGCTGGGGCTACACCTTC
TRBV12-3/TRBV12-4	NA	few	TRBJ1-1	CASSHPGQYTEAFF	TGTGCCAGCAGTCATCCGGGACAATACACTGAAGCTTTCTTT
TRBV7-8	NA	many	TRBJ2-1	CASSPPRGSYNEQFF	TGTGCCAGCAGCCCCCCCCGAGGGTCTTACAATGAGCAGTTCTTC
TRBV7-2	NA	many	TRBJ2-3	CASSPDYLSTDTQYF	TGTGCCAGCAGCCCGGACTACCTAAGCACAGATACGCAGTATTTT
TRBV6-5	NA	few	TRBJ1-1	CASSYSRGLNTEAFF	TGTGCCAGCAGTTACTCACGGGGGCTGAACACTGAAGCTTTCTTT
TRBV12-3/TRBV12-4	NA	NA	TRBJ2-3	CASSTDPHDTQYF	TGTGCCAGCAGCACAGACCCGCACGATACGCAGTATTTT
TRBV29-1	NA	many	TRBJ2-6	CSVEAQGLSGANVLTF	TGCAGCGTTGAAGCCCAGGGCCTCTCTGGGGCCAACGTCCTGACTTTC
TRBV20-1	TRBD2	NA	TRBJ2-1	CSASSAGDYNEQFF	TGCAGTGCTAGTTCCGCGGGAGACTACAATGAGCAGTTCTTC
TRBV7-9	NA	NA	TRBJ1-2	CASSLARLRDGYTF	TGTGCCAGCAGCTTAGCGCGGCTCCGAGATGGCTACACCTTC
TRBV6-6	NA	few	TRBJ2-2	CASRRQGGELFF	TGTGCCAGCCGCCGGCAGGGCGGGGAGCTGTTTTTT
TRBV5-1	NA	many	TRBJ2-7	CASSLAVAGARSSYEQYF	TGCGCCAGCAGCTTGGCGGTGGCGGGGGCGCGAAGCTCCTACGAGCAGTACTTC
TRBV5-1	NA	many	TRBJ2-1	CASSIGNRANEQFF	TGCGCCAGCAGCATTGGGAACAGGGCCAATGAGCAGTTCTTC
TRBV6-5	NA	many	TRBJ2-7	CASSSGVGEQYF	TGTGCCAGCAGTTCAGGGGTTGGCGAGCAGTACTTC
TRBV7-6	NA	many	TRBJ2-3	CASSFQGYNTDTQYF	TGTGCCAGCAGCTTCCAAGGCTACAACACAGATACGCAGTATTTT
TRBV7-8	NA	many	TRBJ2-5	CASSPEILPGSQYF	TGTGCCAGCAGCCCAGAGATCCTTCCAGGGAGCCAGTACTTC
TRBV5-1	TRBD1	many	TRBJ1-1	CASSTDRRGLTEAFF	TGCGCCAGCAGCACGGACAGGAGGGGATTGACGGAGGCTTTCTTT
TRBV20-1	TRBD2	many	TRBJ2-7	CSAPTSGSQWPYEQYF	TGCAGTGCGCCGACTAGCGGGAGCCAGTGGCCCTACGAGCAGTACTTC
TRBV12-3/TRBV12-4	TRBD1	many	TRBJ2-7	CASSDPGTGPYEQYF	TGTGCCAGCAGCGATCCCGGGACAGGGCCTTACGAGCAGTACTTC
TRBV5-6	NA	many	TRBJ2-3	CASSLLQREEDTQYF	TGTGCCAGCAGCTTGCTGCAAAGGGAGGAAGATACGCAGTATTTT
TRBV5-6	NA	many	TRBJ2-5	CASSLLSQVYQETQYF	TGTGCCAGCAGCTTGCTCTCCCAGGTGTACCAAGAGACCCAGTACTTC
TRBV7-2	TRBD2	many	TRBJ2-7	CASSWRRGGESYEQYF	TGTGCCAGCAGCTGGCGGCGCGGGGGAGAGTCCTACGAGCAGTACTTC
TRBV7-2	NA	many	TRBJ2-3	CASSLGAGTTDTQYF	TGTGCCAGCAGCTTAGGGGCGGGGACCACAGATACGCAGTATTTT
TRBV5-1	NA	medium-sized	TRBJ2-5	CASSWTGAETQYF	TGCGCCAGCAGCTGGACGGGGGCCGAGACCCAGTACTTC
TRBV6-5	NA	many	TRBJ2-3	CASKVAYSTDTQYF	TGTGCCAGCAAGGTAGCGTATAGCACAGATACGCAGTATTTT
TRBV12-3/TRBV12-4	NA	many	TRBJ1-3	CASSPGTVLSGNTIYF	TGTGCCAGCAGCCCCGGGACGGTTCTTTCTGGAAACACCATATATTTT
TRBV11-3	TRBD1	few	TRBJ2-3	CASSLEDRGMPDTQYF	TGTGCCAGCAGCTTAGAGGACAGGGGGATGCCAGATACGCAGTATTTT
TRBV6-4	TRBD1	NA	TRBJ1-1	CASSPRGGENTEAFF	TGTGCCAGCAGTCCAAGAGGGGGCGAGAACACTGAAGCTTTCTTT